The sequence of this TCR beta chain was determined in a study of control samples from healthy donors and cancer patients. The length of the CDR3 is 12 residues. V lost 1 base, J lost 6 bases, and 3 bases lay in between. Germline-derived CDR1 and CDR2 are SGHAT and FQNNGV. TCRdb's copy holds only in-frame clones and misses some; the assay was immunoSEQ multiplex PCR. With under 200,000 clones in the sample, the ten largest clones hold roughly 2%. The sequenced sample consisted of blood. The genes are TRBV11-2 and TRBJ2-2; D is uncertain. The clonotype comes from a woman aged 25 to 39 in good health. CDR3 bases: TGTGCCAGCAGCTTAGTGGCCGGGGAGCTGTTTTTT. Its translation: CASSLVAGELFF.